This T cell receptor beta chain was sequenced for a study of blood T cells in healthy people across ages. Study results and limitations: Estimates drawn from one million T cells were deemed to understate diversity. Unsorted PBMC input precluded a conclusive naive versus antigen-experienced comparison. Naive T cell percentage showed a strong correlation with the diversity of TCR beta.

Trimming at V came to 6 bases and at J to 5 bases, leaving 14 bases not matched to a gene. The CDR3 is 16 residues long. Per germline, CDR1 SNHLY and CDR2 FYNNEI. A J-beta primer mix and a sample-barcoded 5' primer were used in a second PCR of roughly 7 to 12 cycles. MiXCR, applied by TCRdb to the 5' RACE reads, yields one record per CDR3 protein. The table records 910,000 or so distinct CDR3 sequences, 51% of them present only once. This clonotype came up a few times. Its antigen is not identified. Sequencing input: blood. The clonotype comes from an older woman in good health. The chain joins TRBV2 to TRBJ2-7; 9 positions match TRBD1. This chain's CDR3 is CASRRHGGQGIHEQYF. CDR3 nucleotide sequence: TGTGCCAGCAGGAGGCACGGGGGACAGGGCATCCACGAGCAGTACTTC. Together with reference TRBV2 and TRBJ2-7, the CDR3 gives the full variable domain: EPEVTQTPSHQVTQMGQEVILRCVPISNHLYFYWYRQILGQKVEFLVSFYNNEISEKSEIFDDQFSVERPDGSNFTLKIRSTKLEDSAMYFCASRRHGGQGIHEQYFGPGTRLTVT.